The 10 T cell receptor beta chains below all came from one sample that was sequenced in a study of blood T cell repertoires in COVID-19. Repertoires were generated with immunoSEQ multiplex PCR, while TCRdb's copy carries only in-frame clones and drops some. The sample includes approximately 110,000 clones, over 65% of them seen just once. The sequencing input was peripheral blood. These receptors all come from a human donor with acute or convalescent COVID-19. The donor label of this sample is uncertain.

This sequence joins TRBV20-1 and TRBJ1-4; D gene ambiguous. The CDR3 loop spans 10 amino acids. Trimming removed 3 bases at V and 7 bases at J, with 3 bases between. Germline lookup yields CDR1 DFQATT and CDR2 SNEGSKA (reference sequence). In DNA form, the CDR3 reads TGCAGTGCTAGGGCTGAAAAACTGTTTTTT. As protein: CSARAEKLFF.

The chain recombines TRBV5-1 with TRBJ2-5; possibly TRBD1 for D (5 bases). There are 16 residues in the CDR3. Trimming took 0 bases from V and 0 from J, leaving 12 bases between them. Germline-derived CDR1 and CDR2 are SGHRS and YFSETQ. The CDR3 region has the DNA TGCGCCAGCAGCTTGGTCGTTGGGGCGTACCAAGAGACCCAGTACTTC. It translates to CASSLVVGAYQETQYF.

This rearrangement joins TRBV4-2 to TRBJ2-2, with 7 nucleotides matching TRBD1. Germline CDR1 LGHNA, CDR2 YNFKEQ. V dropped 0 bases and J dropped 4; count of bases not matched to a gene: 5. The CDR3 spans 16 residues. CDR3 loop: CASSQEPGTVTGELFF. The CDR3 DNA is TGTGCCAGCAGCCAAGAGCCAGGGACAGTCACCGGGGAGCTGTTTTTT.

This clone occurred a few times. The chain uses TRBV28 and TRBJ1-6; the D is unclear. V was shortened by 3 bases and J by 15 bases, with 12 bases between the two germline ends. From germline, CDR1 is MDHEN and CDR2 SYDVKM. This CDR3 is built from 12 residues. This CDR3 is CASSFEDEGLHF. The CDR3 region has the DNA TGTGCCAGCAGTTTTGAAGATGAGGGCCTCCACTTT. Together with reference TRBV28 and TRBJ1-6, the CDR3 gives the full variable domain: DVKVTQSSRYLVKRTGEKVFLECVQDMDHENMFWYRQDPGLGLRLIYFSYDVKMKEKGDIPEGYSVSREKKERFSLILESASTNQTSMYLCASSFEDEGLHFGNGTRLTVT.

The chain has TRBV27 and TRBJ1-2, with TRBD1 matching 7 bases. V lost 5 bases and J lost 6; bases outside the gene matches: 9. This CDR3 is 14 amino acids long. Germline V gene data show CDR1 as MNHEY and CDR2 as SMNVEV (reference sequence). The CDR3 DNA follows: TGTGCCAGCAGTCCCAGGGGGACACAAAATGGCTACACCTTC. Its protein is CASSPRGTQNGYTF.

V is TRBV24-1 and J is TRBJ1-1; TRBD1 might be the D (5 bases). Trimming shortened V by 5 bases and J by 4 bases, and 16 bases separated the two germline ends. The germline CDR1 and CDR2 sequences are KGHDR and SFDVKD. The CDR3 totals 15 residues. The CDR3 sequence is CATSVGGGRSTEAFF. In DNA form, the CDR3 reads TGTGCCACCAGTGTTGGGGGAGGGAGGAGCACTGAAGCTTTCTTT.

This chain uses TRBV6-5 with TRBJ2-7, with 9 bases lining up with TRBD1. V shed 7 bases and J 4 bases; nucleotides not matched to a gene: 11. Germline loops: CDR1 MNHEY, CDR2 SVGAGI. The CDR3 runs 15 residues. As DNA, the CDR3 is TGTGCCAGCACCTCTGGTGGGACAGGGAAATACGAGCAGTACTTC. This translates into CASTSGGTGKYEQYF.

This rearrangement joins TRBV28 to TRBJ1-6; 7 bases agree with TRBD1. V was pared by 4 bases and J by 6 bases, with 3 bases of the junction left unmatched. The CDR3 extends over 14 amino acids. Germline CDR1 MDHEN, CDR2 SYDVKM. CDR3 DNA sequence: TGTGCCAGCAGTTCGGACAGGACTAATTCACCCCTCCACTTT. Translation: CASSSDRTNSPLHF.

CDR3 region: CASSPTGGEAFF. As DNA, the CDR3 is TGTGCCAGCAGCCCGACGGGGGGTGAAGCTTTCTTT. V and J are TRBV7-9 and TRBJ1-1; maybe TRBD1 (5 bases). The V gene lost 5 bases and the J gene lost 7 bases, with 11 bases spanning the gap. This CDR3 is built from 12 residues. Germline V gene sequence: CDR1 SEHNR, CDR2 FQNEAQ (reference sequence).

This clone appeared once. The chain joins TRBV15 to TRBJ2-1; unclear D gene. The germline CDR1 and CDR2 sequences are LNHNV and YYDKDF (reference sequence). V lost 1 base and J lost 5, with 9 bases in between. This CDR3 region has 14 residues. In DNA, the CDR3 is TGTGCCACCAGCAGAGTGGCGGAAAACAATGAGCAGTTCTTC. It codes for CATSRVAENNEQFF.